This T cell receptor (beta chain) emerged from a study of identical twins (dated by TCRdb to 2015 to 2016). Regarding the study in general: To test whether fetal clonotypes persist, this study deep-sequenced TCR alpha and beta repertoires from monozygotic twins, from unrelated adults of various ages, and from cord blood. To rule out contamination, the twin experiments were replicated at different times with different library preparation protocols.

The full study reports these points: Excess twin sharing in beta out-of-frame sequences was weaker because fewer shared sequences lowered the signal-to-noise ratio. Compared with coincidental sharing between unrelated individuals, an excess of low generation-probability sequences was observed among out-of-frame TCR alpha sequences shared between twins. Fewer insertions were carried by abundant cord blood beta clonotypes, a similar but weaker trend appeared in young adult naive repertoires, and no such trend appeared in memory repertoires. Recombination models systematically underestimated out-of-frame TCR alpha sharing in monozygotic twins but agreed with sharing between unrelated individuals. Because the same donors could not be followed over many years, the conclusions depended on cross-sectional statistical analysis. Zero-insertion analyses could be partly confounded by invariant T cells such as MAIT and iNKT, although diverse VJ usage argued against such confounding for most clonotypes.

Every donor was a healthy Caucasian. The twin cohort comprised three pairs of female monozygotic twins, all aged roughly 18 to 29 years. Peripheral blood mononuclear cells were used as the source from which RNA for TCR libraries was isolated. As concerns this clonotype: The antigen it recognizes is unknown. No much larger clone exists at a distance of one base, and base qualities are not known.

Sequences SEHNR (CDR1) and FQNEAQ (CDR2) are obtained from the germline V gene (reference sequence). V is shortened by 0 bases, J by 2 bases, and the region joining them spans 7 bases. From its cysteine to its phenylalanine, the CDR3 spans 14 amino acids. Kept here is only the CDR3 DNA, which spans 42 bases and is read in frame from base 1. The library came from 5' RACE. Sequenced using an Illumina HiSeq 2000. A universal primer binding site was added through template switching, and the final cDNA carried a unique molecular identifier so that TCR cDNA molecules could be counted accurately. Specific primers in the conserved constant-segment region were used to synthesize first-strand cDNA for TCR alpha and beta chains. To control for contamination, every cDNA library was double barcoded, receiving both a SMART-Mk sample barcode and Illumina barcodes. TruSeq adapter sequences, together with Illumina sample barcodes, were added in two successive PCR steps. Sequencing of the TCR alpha and beta cDNA libraries was done on the Illumina HiSeq platform using custom primers. As for the authors' bioinformatics: MiGEC processed the raw reads to extract unique molecular identifiers, while MiXCR was used to determine the CDR3 positions. Recombination models were inferred per individual with the repgenHMM and IGoR tools using an EM algorithm. Shared clonotype analysis was performed with the tcR package in R, normalizing sharing by the product of cloneset sizes. To study raw recombination without the effects of thymic and clonal selection, out-of-frame nonproductive sequences were analyzed. TCRdb ran its own pipeline on the public reads, namely fastp trimming at Q25 and MiXCR clone calling, and kept in-frame beta chains. Records with the same CDR3 protein are collapsed into one entry carrying the most frequent genes and DNA. The V and J calls shown here were made by TCRdb, not taken from the authors' results. For this sample the table gives about 660,000 distinct CDR3 sequences, of which over 8.5% were detected only once. The ten largest clones capture around 0.95% of the sample.

The same sample was also studied in work on yellow fever vaccine responses in identical twins. Looking at the second paper: The authors reported that the T cell response to vaccination in identical twins appeared partly convergent and partly personalized. Focusing on identical twins, the study followed the T cell clones that responded to the vaccine, and did so with precision.

The chain uses TRBV7-9 and TRBJ1-1; possibly the D gene is TRBD1, per 5 matching bases. The sample taken for sequencing was PBMCs. The receptor was derived from a woman younger than 35 in good health. This receptor has the CDR3 CASSLAGDNTEAFF. The DNA reads TGTGCCAGCAGCTTAGCGGGGGACAACACTGAAGCTTTCTTT.